These 13 T cell receptor beta chains share one sample of origin, sequenced in a study of human T cells and chemical hapten exposure. Time point noted: pre-sensitization, week 0. Treatment in this sample: therapeutic diphenylcyclopropenone sensitization with weekly scalp DPC. TCRdb redid the calling of the RACE reads with MiXCR, one entry per CDR3 protein. The sample shows some 400,000 distinct CDR3 sequences, roughly 5% of them seen only once. Source: whole blood, taken in connection with sensitization to the hapten diphenylcyclopropenone (DPC). These TCRs come from a woman aged 50 to 60 with alopecia areata. Some clones in this sample may be carry-over from other donors' samples.

This clonotype came up many times. V and J are TRBV24-1 and TRBJ1-4; TRBD1 agrees at 8 bases. With V trimmed by 8 bases and J by 7 bases, 8 bases remained unmatched. The CDR3 extends over 14 amino acids. The germline V gene encodes CDR1 KGHDR and CDR2 SFDVKD. CDR3 bases: TGTGCCACCACAATGGACAGGGTGGGTGAAAAACTGTTTTTT. Residues: CATTMDRVGEKLFF.

Concerning this clonotype itself: This could be a read error, since a much larger clone is one nucleotide away. CDR3 DNA: TGTGCCAGCTGTAGGGTTCAGCCCCAGCATTTT. As protein: CASCRVQPQHF. This chain joins TRBV28 and TRBJ1-5; D gene ambiguous. The CDR3 totals 11 residues. The V end lost 8 bases, the J end lost 6 bases, and 8 bases lay between the germline ends. Germline values: CDR1 MDHEN, CDR2 SYDVKM.

This clonotype was seen repeatedly, ten times or more. Its ends do not fully match the called genes, so a read error is possible. V is TRBV6-5 and J is TRBJ2-6, with 7 nucleotides matching TRBD1. Germline CDR1 and CDR2: MNHEY and SVGAGI. The CDR3 covers 15 residues. The CDR3 loop reads CASRYRGFGANVLTF. CDR3 DNA sequence: TGTGCCAGCCGTTACAGGGGTTTTGGGGCCAACGTCCTGACTTTC.

This clonotype has ten or more counts. The chain carries TRBV2 and TRBJ2-3; 13 nucleotides line up with TRBD2. There are 15 residues in the CDR3. V lost 6 bases, J lost 7 bases, and 7 bases stayed unmatched. The germline CDR1 and CDR2 sequences are SNHLY and FYNNEI. This CDR3 is CASSGGTSGEYTQYF. CDR3 nucleotide sequence: TGTGCCAGCAGCGGGGGGACTAGCGGGGAATATACGCAGTATTTT.

This clonotype was seen many times. The rearrangement links TRBV2 to TRBJ2-1; D is uncertain. Deletions cut 5 bases from V and 0 bases from J, with 8 bases between. The CDR3 is 14 residues long. Germline V gene lookup returns CDR1 SNHLY and CDR2 FYNNEI. CDR3 nucleotide sequence: TGTGCCAGCAGTAACAGCCGCTCCTACAATGAGCAGTTCTTC. Encoded protein: CASSNSRSYNEQFF.

This clonotype was found a few times. The rearrangement links TRBV6-6 to TRBJ1-1; D gene unclear. Trimming left V 7 bases short and J 10 bases short, with 7 bases between. The CDR3 loop spans 9 amino acids. Germline lookup yields CDR1 MNHNY and CDR2 SVGAGI (reference sequence). CDR3 region: CASTPPAFF. As DNA, the CDR3 is TGTGCCAGCACCCCCCCAGCTTTCTTT.

The chain carries TRBV2 and TRBJ2-7; TRBD2 aligns across 11 bases. The CDR3 runs to 15 residues. After removal of 2 bases from V and 7 bases from J, the junction contained 7 bases not matched to a gene. Germline V lookup: CDR1 SNHLY, CDR2 FYNNEI. Here the CDR3 reads CASSEMASGGNEQYF. CDR3 coding DNA: TGTGCCAGCAGTGAAATGGCTAGCGGGGGGAATGAGCAGTACTTC. The full variable domain, its missing parts supplied by reference TRBV2 and TRBJ2-7, is EPEVTQTPSHQVTQMGQEVILRCVPISNHLYFYWYRQILGQKVEFLVSFYNNEISEKSEIFDDQFSVERPDGSNFTLKIRSTKLEDSAMYFCASSEMASGGNEQYFGPGTRLTVT.

This sequence joins TRBV9 and TRBJ2-7; maybe TRBD1 (6 bases). CDR1 is SGDLS and CDR2 is YYNGEE in the germline V gene. V lost 3 bases, J lost 7 bases, and 11 bases lay in between. The CDR3 runs 12 residues. Here the CDR3 reads CASSAGEGEQYF. Written as DNA, the CDR3 is TGTGCCAGCAGCGCAGGGGAAGGAGAGCAGTACTTC.

This clonotype was observed many times. The DNA for the CDR3 is TGTGCCAGCAGTTTCCAGGGGGACGGTCAGCCCCAGCATTTT. Translated, it gives CASSFQGDGQPQHF. The chain joins TRBV27 to TRBJ1-5; TRBD1 aligns across 7 bases. In germline, CDR1 is MNHEY, CDR2 SMNVEV (reference sequence). Germline trimming cut 3 bases from V and 6 bases from J; bases unmatched to any gene: 5. The CDR3 extends over 14 amino acids.

This clonotype turned up a few times. The gene calls are TRBV12-3 or TRBV12-4 and TRBJ2-7; D unresolved. The CDR3 length is 15 residues. V dropped 5 bases and J dropped 3 bases, with 17 bases sitting between them. CDR3 DNA: TGTGCCAGCAGTCAGACGAACGGGCCCTACTACGAGCAGTACTTC. Translating gives CASSQTNGPYYEQYF.

This clonotype was seen many times. The V and J genes are TRBV7-6 and TRBJ2-1; TRBD1 aligns across 10 bases. The CDR3 consists of 14 residues. V dropped 5 bases and J dropped 7; count of bases not matched to a gene: 5. Germline-derived CDR1 and CDR2 are SGHVS and FNYEAQ. The CDR3 nucleotides are TGTGCCAGCAGCCGGGGACAGGGGCTTAATGAGCAGTTCTTC. Protein: CASSRGQGLNEQFF.

The table lists this clonotype with many counts. The genes are TRBV20-1 and TRBJ1-3; no reliable D call. The V gene's germline CDR1 is DFQATT and CDR2 SNEGSKA (reference sequence). This CDR3 has 14 residues. V gave up 6 bases and J gave up 3 bases, with 15 bases separating them. CDR3 DNA sequence: TGCAGTGCGCTGGGAGTGACGATTGGAAACACCATATATTTT. This sequence encodes CSALGVTIGNTIYF.

This clonotype was recorded a few times. This chain links TRBV5-1 with TRBJ1-4; D is possibly TRBD1 (5 bases). CDR1 is SGHRS, CDR2 YFSETQ, per germline. V gave up 2 bases and J gave up 8 bases, with 10 bases separating them. The CDR3 runs to 13 residues. The CDR3 region has the DNA TGCGCCAGCAGCTTTGGGGGACGAGAAAAACTGTTTTTT. Translation gives CASSFGGREKLFF.